The clone carrying this T cell receptor (beta chain) was recorded once. This entry belongs to a study of OX40 agonist ivuxolimab in advanced cancers. Overall study: Patients treated during dose escalation were battling hepatocellular carcinoma, melanoma, renal cell or head and neck cancer.

A history of autoimmune disease or systemic immunosuppression excluded patients. Trimming left V 6 bases short and J 3 bases short, with 9 bases between. Germline CDR1 reads SGHTA; CDR2 reads FQGNSA. The CDR3 sequence is 13 residues long. Some clones are missing from TCRdb's copy, which holds only in-frame ones; the method was immunoSEQ multiplex PCR. Among tens of thousands of clones listed, about 88% were seen once. The TCR comes from an adult with an advanced solid tumor such as melanoma, head and neck, liver or kidney cancer. The sequencing used CD4+ or CD8+ T cells sorted from blood, collected in a trial of the OX40 agonist ivuxolimab. V gene TRBV7-2 combines with J gene TRBJ1-5; possibly TRBD1 for D (6 bases). The CDR3 sequence is CASSWTDNQPQHF. The DNA of the CDR3 is TGTGCCAGCAGTTGGACAGACAATCAGCCCCAGCATTTT.